This TCR beta chain comes out of a study of blood T cell repertoires in COVID-19. Authors' processing steps: It was from reference gene primer amplification that nucleated cell counts were estimated. Sequencing used immunoSEQ multiplex PCR; TCRdb keeps in-frame clones, though not all of them. Clonal size and the V and J genes are those of that table, whereas D and trimming came from the DNA. Of hundreds of thousands of clones in the sample, 80% to 90% were seen once. Between the trimmed V and J ends, which lost 4 bases and 0 bases, there was a span of 15 bases. In germline, CDR1 is LNHDA, CDR2 SQIVND (reference sequence). The CDR3 has 16 amino acids.

This chain connects TRBV19 to TRBJ1-1; maybe TRBD1 (6 bases). The TCR originated in a woman aged 60 to 75 with COVID-19, enrolled during active disease. Sample: peripheral blood. CDR3 sequence (DNA): TGTGCCAGTAGTAGGGGACAATTCCCCTTGAACACTGAAGCTTTCTTT. Its protein product is CASSRGQFPLNTEAFF.